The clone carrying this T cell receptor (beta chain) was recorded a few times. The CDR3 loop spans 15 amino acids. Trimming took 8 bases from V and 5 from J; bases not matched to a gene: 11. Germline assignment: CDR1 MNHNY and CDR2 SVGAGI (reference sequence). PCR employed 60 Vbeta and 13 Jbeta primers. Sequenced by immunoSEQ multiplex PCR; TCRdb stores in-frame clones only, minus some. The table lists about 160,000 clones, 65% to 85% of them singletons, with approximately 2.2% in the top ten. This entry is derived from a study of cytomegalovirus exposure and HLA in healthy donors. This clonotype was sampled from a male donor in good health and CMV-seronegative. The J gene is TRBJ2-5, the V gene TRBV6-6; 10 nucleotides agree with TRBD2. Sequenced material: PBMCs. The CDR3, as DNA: TGTGCCAGCCACCTAGCGGGAGCAAAGGGGGAGACCCAGTACTTC. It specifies CASHLAGAKGETQYF.